The 27 T cell receptor beta chains presented below share a single source sample, sequenced in a study of identical twins listed by TCRdb under 2016. The library was made by 5' RACE. Data came from an Illumina HiSeq 2000. TCRdb reran the public reads through fastp at Q25 and MiXCR, keeping productive beta chains. When rows share a CDR3 protein, they turn into one entry using the most common DNA and genes. This sample holds about 340,000 distinct CDR3 sequences; roughly an eighth were observed only once. The ten largest clones add up to approximately 7.9% of the sample. This sample also belongs to another study, concerning yellow fever vaccine responses in identical twins.

Sequenced input: CD8+ T cells sorted from blood. The receptors here all came from a woman aged 18-29 years in good health.

This clonotype was seen at least ten times. This sequence joins TRBV28 and TRBJ2-3; 9 nucleotides align to TRBD1. The germline gives CDR1 MDHEN, CDR2 SYDVKM. The CDR3 totals 15 residues. V lost 6 bases, J lost 3 bases, and 7 bases stayed unmatched. Written as DNA, the CDR3 is TGTGCCAGCAGAAGAGGGACAGGGATAACAGATACGCAGTATTTT. Translation gives CASRRGTGITDTQYF.

The chain is built from TRBV29-1 and TRBJ2-7, with D perhaps given as TRBD1 or TRBD2 (5 bases each). Trimming removed 7 bases at V and 5 bases at J, with 21 bases between. This CDR3 region has 14 residues. In germline, CDR1 is SQVTM, CDR2 ANQGSEA. In nucleotides, the CDR3 is TGCAGCGGGGGTGGGGCTAGCAGGATTCACGAGCAGTACTTC. This codes for CSGGGASRIHEQYF.

V is TRBV6-2 or TRBV6-3 and J is TRBJ2-7; 11 positions match TRBD1. This CDR3 contains 16 residues. Germline CDR1 MNHEY, CDR2 SVGEGT. Germline trimming cut 5 bases from V and 0 bases from J; bases unmatched to any gene: 6. CDR3 sequence (DNA): TGTGCCAGCAGTCCGGGACAGGGGGTCGGCTCCTACGAGCAGTACGTC. Encoded protein: CASSPGQGVGSYEQYV.

This clonotype came up once. Its ends do not fully match the called genes, so a read error is possible. The chain couples TRBV7-8 to TRBJ2-7, with TRBD2 matching 8 bases. Germline lookup yields CDR1 SGHVS and CDR2 FQNEAQ. The CDR3 runs to 14 residues. This CDR3 is CTSSWGLVDYEQYF. The CDR3 DNA sequence: TGTACCAGCAGCTGGGGACTAGTGGACTACGAGCAGTACTTC. The full variable domain, in which reference TRBV7-8 and TRBJ2-7 provide the parts outside the CDR3, is GAGVSQSPRYKVAKRGQDVALRCDPISGHVSLFWYQQALGQGPEFLTYFQNEAQLDKSGLPSDRFFAERPEGSVSTLKIQRTQQEDSAVYLCTSSWGLVDYEQYFGPGTRLTVT.

This clonotype was recorded at least ten times. No DNA is shown, since the ends of the CDR3 on it are uncertain; the CDR3 is the one TCRdb lists. The gene calls are TRBV12-3 or TRBV12-4 and TRBJ2-2; the table's D gene call, TRBD1, was not cross checked with the DNA. The CDR3 sequence runs 14 residues, both termini included. The CDR3 sequence: CASSFGAGTGELFF.

This chain uses TRBV6-1 with TRBJ2-7, with D possibly matching TRBD2 (7 bases). V gave up 4 bases and J gave up 2 bases, with 15 bases separating them. The CDR3 spans 15 residues. Germline V gene lookup returns CDR1 MNHNS and CDR2 SASEGT. This chain's CDR3 is CASSGRGEGPYEQYF. CDR3 nucleotides: TGTGCCAGCAGTGGAAGGGGGGAGGGCCCCTACGAGCAGTACTTC.

This chain connects TRBV13 to TRBJ2-1; TRBD1 matches at 7 bases. The germline gives CDR1 PRHDT, CDR2 FYEKMQ (reference sequence). With 5 bases clipped from V and 5 bases from J, the junction kept 3 bases outside the gene matches. This CDR3 spans 13 amino acids. In nucleotides, the CDR3 is TGTGCCAGCAGCCAGGGACAGCACAATGAGCAGTTCTTC. It encodes CASSQGQHNEQFF.

The chain couples TRBV2 to TRBJ1-2; D gene ambiguous. Per germline, CDR1 SNHLY and CDR2 FYNNEI. Between the trimmed V and J ends, which lost 0 bases and 1 base, there was a span of 9 bases. CDR3 length equals 15 residues. Written as DNA, the CDR3 is TGTGCCAGCAGTGAAGCGACCGCGAATAACTATGGCTACACCTTC. Protein product: CASSEATANNYGYTF.

The chain carries TRBV7-9 and TRBJ1-1; D remains ambiguous. The germline CDR1 and CDR2 sequences are SEHNR and FQNEAQ (reference sequence). The V end lost 4 bases, the J end lost 11 bases, and 14 bases lay between the germline ends. CDR3 length equals 12 residues. The CDR3 reads CASSSGPEEAFF. The CDR3 region has the DNA TGTGCCAGCAGCTCAGGCCCCGAGGAGGCTTTCTTT.

This clonotype has more than one count but fewer than ten. The chain recombines TRBV5-6 with TRBJ2-5; 13 nucleotides agree with TRBD2. V lost 4 bases, J lost 5 bases, and 2 bases stayed unmatched. The CDR3 is 14 amino acids. Germline CDR1 is SGHDT and CDR2 is YYEEEE. The CDR3 spells CASSRTSGSETQYF. The CDR3 DNA reads TGTGCCAGCAGCAGGACTAGCGGGAGTGAGACCCAGTACTTC.

The sample holds a few counts of this clonotype. The chain carries TRBV2 and TRBJ1-1; D is unresolved. This CDR3 has 13 residues. Germline CDR1 is SNHLY and CDR2 is FYNNEI. With 3 bases removed from V and 0 bases from J, the gap between germline ends came to 5 bases. The CDR3: CASSDRLNTEAFF. CDR3 bases: TGTGCCAGCAGTGACAGGCTGAACACTGAAGCTTTCTTT.

This rearrangement joins TRBV2 to TRBJ2-2, with TRBD2 matching 9 bases. Germline CDR1 SNHLY, CDR2 FYNNEI. The V gene end was trimmed by 8 bases and the J gene end by 5 bases; junction bases not matched to a gene: 18. The CDR3 contains 18 residues. This CDR3 reads CASCFGGSGRAKTGELFF. CDR3 nucleotides: TGTGCCAGCTGTTTCGGGGGTAGCGGGAGAGCAAAAACCGGGGAGCTGTTTTTT.

Only a few counts were recorded for this clonotype. The rearrangement joins TRBV7-9 to TRBJ2-3; perhaps TRBD1 as D (7 bases). The CDR3 is 17 residues long. CDR1 and CDR2 (germline): SEHNR, FQNEAQ (reference sequence). Trimming took 4 bases from V and 4 from J, leaving 21 bases between them. CDR3 bases: TGTGCCAGCAGCTCGTTGGAGGGACAGAAACTGGCAGATACGCAGTATTTT. As protein: CASSSLEGQKLADTQYF.

This clonotype was detected ten times or more. The chain recombines TRBV15 with TRBJ2-7; D is unclear. Germline assignment: CDR1 LNHNV and CDR2 YYDKDF (reference sequence). V was pared by 0 bases and J by 2 bases, with 11 bases between. The CDR3 covers 15 residues. The CDR3 coding sequence is TGTGCCACCAGCAGAGAGAAGGGTCTACCCTACGAGCAGTACTTC. This translates into CATSREKGLPYEQYF.

The chain joins TRBV27 to TRBJ1-5; a possible D gene is TRBD1 (5 bases). The CDR3 extends over 14 amino acids. The V and J ends lost 3 bases and 7 bases respectively, with 13 bases between them. CDR1 MNHEY and CDR2 SMNVEV come from the germline V gene (reference sequence). The CDR3 loop is CASSFYSGGQPQHF. In DNA form, the CDR3 reads TGTGCCAGCAGTTTTTACAGTGGGGGACAGCCCCAGCATTTT.

This clonotype was seen ten or more times. CDR3 nucleotides: TGCGCCAGCAGCTTCAACACAGATACGCAGTATTTT. Translation: CASSFNTDTQYF. The chain couples TRBV5-1 to TRBJ2-3, with D unresolved. Looked up from germline, CDR1 is SGHRS and CDR2 is YFSETQ. The CDR3 sequence is 12 residues long. V was pared by 2 bases and J by 2 bases, with 3 bases between.

CDR3 bases: TGTGCCAGCAGAGCTTCTAGTTGGGAGCAGTTCTTC. It encodes CASRASSWEQFF. The chain combines TRBV7-2 with TRBJ2-1; no firm D call. Germline CDR1 is SGHTA and CDR2 is FQGNSA. The CDR3 covers 12 residues. Trimming stripped 6 bases from V and 10 bases from J, with 13 bases between. Full variable domain (remainder filled in from reference TRBV7-2 and TRBJ2-1): GAGVSQSPSNKVTEKGKDVELRCDPISGHTALYWYRQSLGQGLEFLIYFQGNSAPDKSGLPSDRFSAERTGGSVSTLTIQRTQQEDSAVYLCASRASSWEQFFGPGTRLTVL.

This clonotype was observed a handful of times. The chain is built from TRBV12-3 or TRBV12-4 and TRBJ1-6, with D tentatively TRBD1 (5 bases). V was trimmed by 3 bases and J by 15 bases, leaving 12 bases between them. This CDR3 has 12 amino acids. CDR3 loop: CASSFGRGVLHF. CDR3 nucleotides: TGTGCCAGCAGTTTTGGCCGAGGGGTCCTCCACTTT.

Notes on this clonotype: Being one base from a much bigger clone, this may be a read error. This chain links TRBV12-3 or TRBV12-4 with TRBJ2-7; the match to TRBD1 covers 7 bases. The CDR3 has 13 amino acids. The CDR3 DNA follows: TGTGCCAGCAGCCCCGGACAGGCCTACGAGCTGTACTTC. Its translation is CASSPGQAYELYF.

This clonotype has at least ten counts. The V and J genes are TRBV7-9 and TRBJ1-2; a weak D match, TRBD1 (5 bases). V lost 4 bases and J 3 bases, leaving 15 bases between the germline ends. Per germline, CDR1 SEHNR and CDR2 FQNEAQ (reference sequence). This CDR3 has 15 residues. In nucleotides, the CDR3 is TGTGCCAGCAGCTCCGAAACAGGCGGGGACTATGGCTACACCTTC. It is translated as CASSSETGGDYGYTF.

The chain links TRBV15 to TRBJ2-5, with D hard to call. The germline gives CDR1 LNHNV, CDR2 YYDKDF (reference sequence). V was pared by 1 base and J by 0 bases, with 3 bases between. The CDR3 runs to 13 residues. The CDR3 loop reads CATSRGYQETQYF. DNA for the CDR3: TGTGCCACCAGCAGAGGGTACCAAGAGACCCAGTACTTC. The variable domain in full, with the rest retrieved from reference TRBV15 and TRBJ2-5, is DAMVIQNPRYQVTQFGKPVTLSCSQTLNHNVMYWYQQKSSQAPKLLFHYYDKDFNNEADTPDNFQSRRPNTSFCFLDIRSPGLGDTAMYLCATSRGYQETQYFGPGTRLLVL.

This clonotype has ten or more counts. CDR3: CASNTGNSPLHF. CDR3 coding DNA: TGTGCCAGCAATACTGGTAATTCACCCCTCCACTTT. V usage is TRBV27 and J usage is TRBJ1-6, with no clear D. This CDR3 has 12 amino acids. Trimming left V 7 bases short and J 6 bases short, with 7 bases between. Germline V gene lookup returns CDR1 MNHEY and CDR2 SMNVEV (reference sequence).

The CDR3 loop reads CASSVAGGFNQPQHF. In DNA, the CDR3 is TGTGCCAGCAGCGTAGCCGGGGGCTTCAATCAGCCCCAGCATTTT. The chain links TRBV9 to TRBJ1-5; TRBD1 is a possible D gene (6 bases). This CDR3 contains 15 residues. V lost 0 bases to trimming and J lost 3 bases, with 10 bases between them. CDR1 SGDLS and CDR2 YYNGEE come from the germline V gene.

J is TRBJ2-1 and V is TRBV2; 8 nucleotides match TRBD1. The length of the CDR3 is 17 residues. With 7 bases clipped from V and 0 bases from J, the junction kept 11 bases outside the gene matches. The V gene's germline CDR1 is SNHLY and CDR2 FYNNEI. The DNA for the CDR3 is TGTGCCAGCACTCAGGGGGCGCAGCTTAGCTCCTACAATGAGCAGTTCTTC. It translates to CASTQGAQLSSYNEQFF.

There are a few counts of this clonotype. V and J are TRBV2 and TRBJ2-7; TRBD2 aligns across 8 bases. Trimming cost V 3 bases and J 8 bases; bases outside gene matches: 18. There are 17 residues in the CDR3. Germline CDR1 and CDR2: SNHLY and FYNNEI. The CDR3 loop is CASSDSLDSPGGLKQYF. CDR3 DNA sequence: TGTGCCAGCAGTGATTCCCTGGACAGCCCGGGAGGGCTGAAGCAGTACTTC.

Ten or more counts support this clonotype. V usage is TRBV27 and J usage is TRBJ2-3; TRBD2 might be the D (5 bases). In germline, CDR1 is MNHEY, CDR2 SMNVEV (reference sequence). V shed 3 bases and J shed 5 bases, with 15 bases lying between them. CDR3 length: 15 amino acids. CDR3 DNA sequence: TGTGCCAGCAGTTTCCGGGGTTATCCACAAGATACGCAGTATTTT. Residues: CASSFRGYPQDTQYF.

This clonotype was counted a few times. This chain links TRBV7-9 with TRBJ2-3; TRBD2 agrees at 7 bases. This CDR3 contains 15 residues. The V segment lost 5 bases and the J segment 1 base; nucleotides outside the gene matches: 6. Germline CDR1 is SEHNR and CDR2 is FQNEAQ (reference sequence). The CDR3 nucleotides are TGTGCCAGCAGCCCACGGGGGGTAGGCACAGATACGCAGTATTTT. Its protein is CASSPRGVGTDTQYF. The whole variable domain, remainder taken from reference TRBV7-9 and TRBJ2-3, is DTGVSQNPRHKITKRGQNVTFRCDPISEHNRLYWYRQTLGQGPEFLTYFQNEAQLEKSRLLSDRFSAERPKGSFSTLEIQRTEQGDSAMYLCASSPRGVGTDTQYFGPGTRLTVL.